A single sample is the source of the 27 T cell receptor beta chains below, sequenced in a study of CD8 T cells in Susac syndrome (dated by TCRdb to about 2019). The library was obtained by the immunoSEQ multiplex PCR assay. RNA was extracted with the RNeasy kit and roughly 0.5 to 1 ug was reverse transcribed using random hexamers. Starting from the raw public reads, TCRdb applied fastp trimming at Q25, assembled clones with MiXCR and retained in-frame beta chains. Every distinct CDR3 protein forms one entry, paired with its most common genes and DNA. For this sample the table gives more than 200,000 distinct CDR3 sequences, of which around 93% were detected only once. The ten largest account for approximately 0.15% of the sample. The source material was CD4+ T cells from PBMCs. These receptors were taken from a human donor with Susac syndrome.

The chain uses TRBV3-1 and TRBJ2-5; D unclear. Germline CDR1 reads LGHDT; CDR2 reads YNNKEL (reference sequence). CDR3 size: 16 residues. The V end was cut by 1 base, the J end by 5 bases, with 17 bases between. For the CDR3, the DNA is TGTGCCAGCAGCCAAGCTTCCTGGACGGAGAGGGAGACCCAGTACTTC. It specifies CASSQASWTERETQYF.

The chain has TRBV6-5 and TRBJ2-7, with D maybe TRBD1 (6 bases). In germline, CDR1 is MNHEY, CDR2 SVGAGI. V dropped 8 bases and J dropped 11 bases, with 22 bases sitting between them. This CDR3 region has 13 residues. CDR3 amino acids: CASSPDRTGGKYF. CDR3 DNA sequence: TGTGCCAGCTCCCCCGACAGGACGGGTGGGAAGTACTTC.

The chain recombines TRBV5-1 with TRBJ1-2; 7 bases match TRBD1. V lost 4 bases to trimming and J lost 5 bases; unmatched junction nucleotides: 8. The CDR3 length is 14 residues. CDR1 and CDR2 (germline): SGHRS, YFSETQ. CDR3 residues: CASSHGQAKYGYTF. The CDR3 nucleotides read TGCGCCAGCAGCCACGGACAGGCCAAATATGGCTACACCTTC.

The genes are TRBV19 and TRBJ1-3, with no clear D. The CDR3 length is 14 residues. V lost 7 bases and J 0 bases, leaving 10 bases between the germline ends. Germline assignment: CDR1 LNHDA and CDR2 SQIVND (reference sequence). Here the CDR3 DNA reads TGTGCCAGTACCAAAGGATACTCTGGAAACACCATATATTTT. Its protein product is CASTKGYSGNTIYF.

V usage is TRBV20-1 and J usage is TRBJ2-1; TRBD1 matches 7 bases. The V gene end was trimmed by 5 bases and the J gene end by 8 bases; junction bases not matched to a gene: 9. CDR3 length: 13 amino acids. In germline, CDR1 is DFQATT, CDR2 SNEGSKA (reference sequence). CDR3 region: CSAALQQGHEQFF. In DNA, the CDR3 is TGCAGTGCTGCTCTACAACAGGGGCATGAGCAGTTCTTC.

The table lists this clonotype with a count of one. The V call is TRBV20-1, the J call TRBJ1-5, with 9 positions matching TRBD1. The J segment lost 3 bases and the V segment lost 1 base, leaving 4 bases of the junction unmatched. This CDR3 spans 15 amino acids. Germline V CDR1 and CDR2: DFQATT, SNEGSKA (reference sequence). The CDR3 is CSARGRTGANQPQHF. CDR3 DNA: TGCAGTGCTAGAGGAAGGACAGGGGCCAATCAGCCCCAGCATTTT.

The CDR3: CASSPEGENTEAFF. DNA for the CDR3: TGTGCCAGCTCACCAGAGGGGGAGAACACTGAAGCTTTCTTT. The chain employs TRBV18 and TRBJ1-1, with D tentatively TRBD1 (6 bases). The germline V and J ends were trimmed by 2 bases and 1 base, with 8 bases remaining between them. The germline gives CDR1 KGHSH, CDR2 LQKENI. This CDR3 contains 14 residues.

J is TRBJ2-3 and V is TRBV11-3, with a tentative D call TRBD2 (5 bases). Germline-derived CDR1 and CDR2 are SGHNT and YENEEA. The CDR3 is 15 amino acids. The ends were cut back, 4 bases at V and 0 bases at J, with 11 bases in the middle. The CDR3 DNA is TGTGCCAGCAGCTCCGGGGTGCTCAGCACAGATACGCAGTATTTT. As protein: CASSSGVLSTDTQYF.

The chain employs TRBV7-9 and TRBJ1-5; 11 nucleotides line up with TRBD1. Germline V CDR1 and CDR2: SEHNR, FQNEAQ (reference sequence). This CDR3 has 16 residues. V shed 4 bases and J 5 bases; nucleotides not matched to a gene: 7. DNA for the CDR3: TGTGCCAGCAGCTCCTGGACAGGGGGCGACTATCAGCCCCAGCATTTT. Protein sequence: CASSSWTGGDYQPQHF. The full variable domain, rest sourced from reference TRBV7-9 and TRBJ1-5, is DTGVSQNPRHKITKRGQNVTFRCDPISEHNRLYWYRQTLGQGPEFLTYFQNEAQLEKSRLLSDRFSAERPKGSFSTLEIQRTEQGDSAMYLCASSSWTGGDYQPQHFGDGTRLSIL.

The chain recombines TRBV5-1 with TRBJ1-1, with 9 bases matching TRBD1. Trimming cost V 4 bases and J 4 bases; bases outside gene matches: 14. CDR1 and CDR2 (germline): SGHRS, YFSETQ. This CDR3 has 17 residues. The chain's CDR3 is CASSLTPQGAMSTEAFF. The CDR3 region has the DNA TGCGCCAGCAGCCTCACCCCACAGGGGGCTATGAGCACTGAAGCTTTCTTT.

The rearrangement uses TRBV5-4 and TRBJ1-1; 9 positions agree with TRBD1. The CDR3 covers 13 residues. Germline V CDR1 and CDR2: SGHNT, YYREEE (reference sequence). V lost 6 bases to trimming and J lost 5 bases; unmatched junction nucleotides: 5. CDR3 DNA sequence: TGTGCCAGCACCACGGACAGGGGAACTGAAGCTTTCTTT. Translating gives CASTTDRGTEAFF. Full variable domain (missing parts from reference TRBV5-4 and TRBJ1-1): ETGVTQSPTHLIKTRGQQVTLRCSSQSGHNTVSWYQQALGQGPQFIFQYYREEENGRGNFPPRFSGLQFPNYSSELNVNALELDDSALYLCASTTDRGTEAFFGQGTRLTVV.

The gene calls are TRBV12-3 or TRBV12-4 and TRBJ1-2; D perhaps matches TRBD1 (5 bases). This CDR3 has 16 residues. V was shortened by 5 bases and J by 5 bases, with 21 bases between the two germline ends. CDR3 nucleotides: TGTGCCAGCAGTCGGGGGGTTACGGCTGGGGATTATGGCTACACCTTC. Encoded protein: CASSRGVTAGDYGYTF.

The chain recombines TRBV6-1 with TRBJ1-2; no firm D call. The CDR3 has 14 residues. Germline CDR1 MNHNS, CDR2 SASEGT. Trimming took 5 bases from V and 5 from J, leaving 15 bases between them. CDR3 in DNA: TGTGCCAGCAGTAAAGAAGGGTCCGGGTATGGCTACACCTTC. Its translation: CASSKEGSGYGYTF.

V usage is TRBV5-1 and J usage is TRBJ2-1; 12 bases are a match to TRBD2. V lost 4 bases, J lost 6 bases, and 5 bases stayed unmatched. The germline CDR1 and CDR2 sequences are SGHRS and YFSETQ. The CDR3 is 15 amino acids. The DNA for the CDR3 is TGCGCCAGCAGCGTGACTAGCGGGGGCTTCAATGAGCAGTTCTTC. This sequence encodes CASSVTSGGFNEQFF.

The rearrangement uses TRBV20-1 and TRBJ1-2, with D unresolved. The length of the CDR3 is 15 residues. The ends were cut back, 0 bases at V and 4 bases at J, with 15 bases in the middle. Germline CDR1 is DFQATT and CDR2 is SNEGSKA (reference sequence). The CDR3 DNA reads TGCAGTGCTAGAGAAGGAGGGAGGGTTGGCTATGGCTACACCTTC. Its translation: CSAREGGRVGYGYTF.

J is TRBJ1-6 and V is TRBV6-1; 7 bases are shared with TRBD1. Germline V lookup: CDR1 MNHNS, CDR2 SASEGT. J was trimmed by 10 bases and V by 10 bases; bases with no gene match: 4. The CDR3 runs 11 residues. CDR3 DNA sequence: TGTGCCAACATACAGGGGTCACCCCTCCACTTT. The encoded protein is CANIQGSPLHF.

The chain couples TRBV4-3 to TRBJ2-5; D remains ambiguous. Germline assignment: CDR1 LGHNA and CDR2 YSLEER. The CDR3 runs to 15 residues. V was trimmed by 0 bases and J by 1 base, leaving 9 bases between them. CDR3 coding DNA: TGCGCCAGCAGCCAAGAACATAGGACCCAAGAGACCCAGTACTTC. This encodes CASSQEHRTQETQYF.

The rearrangement joins TRBV30 to TRBJ2-2, with 10 bases matching TRBD1. Trimming removed 3 bases from V and 5 bases from J; junction bases left unmatched: 3. This CDR3 has 14 amino acids. Germline-derived CDR1 and CDR2 are GTSNPN and SVGIG (reference sequence). CDR3 DNA: TGTGCCTGGAGAGGGGACAGGGGTACCGGGGAGCTGTTTTTT. Encoded protein: CAWRGDRGTGELFF.

The V and J genes are TRBV6-2 or TRBV6-3 and TRBJ1-1, with a tentative D call TRBD1 (5 bases). V was cut by 7 bases and J by 2 bases, with 14 bases left in between. Germline CDR1 MNHEY, CDR2 SVGEGT. This CDR3 comprises 14 residues. Here the CDR3 DNA reads TGTGCCAGCACCCCCGGGGACCGAAACACTGAAGCTTTCTTT. Amino acid sequence: CASTPGDRNTEAFF.

The chain recombines TRBV11-2 with TRBJ2-7; a weak D match, TRBD2 (6 bases). The CDR3 is 14 residues long. The V gene lost 5 bases and the J gene lost 2 bases, with 13 bases spanning the gap. Germline V gene lookup returns CDR1 SGHAT and CDR2 FQNNGV. The CDR3 DNA is TGTGCCAGCAGCCCCCGGGACTCCCCCTACGAGCAGTACTTC. As protein: CASSPRDSPYEQYF. The full variable domain, rest sourced from reference TRBV11-2 and TRBJ2-7, is EAGVAQSPRYKIIEKRQSVAFWCNPISGHATLYWYQQILGQGPKLLIQFQNNGVVDDSQLPKDRFSAERLKGVDSTLKIQPAKLEDSAVYLCASSPRDSPYEQYFGPGTRLTVT.

V gene TRBV28 combines with J gene TRBJ2-5; D is undetermined. V lost 8 bases and J lost 2, with 15 bases in between. In germline, CDR1 is MDHEN, CDR2 SYDVKM. CDR3 size: 14 residues. The CDR3 DNA sequence: TGTGCCAGCGGTGCCCAGGTTCTTCAAGAGACCCAGTACTTC. Protein product: CASGAQVLQETQYF. Based on the CDR3 plus reference TRBV28 and TRBJ2-5, the full variable domain is DVKVTQSSRYLVKRTGEKVFLECVQDMDHENMFWYRQDPGLGLRLIYFSYDVKMKEKGDIPEGYSVSREKKERFSLILESASTNQTSMYLCASGAQVLQETQYFGPGTRLLVL.

The rearrangement links TRBV20-1 to TRBJ1-5, with 7 bases aligning to TRBD1. Germline V gives CDR1 DFQATT, CDR2 SNEGSKA (reference sequence). This CDR3 has 15 residues. Germline trimming cut 0 bases from V and 3 bases from J; bases unmatched to any gene: 5. The CDR3 here is CSARDQGQDNQPQHF. CDR3 DNA: TGCAGTGCTAGAGATCAAGGACAGGACAATCAGCCCCAGCATTTT.

The chain combines TRBV24-1 with TRBJ1-5; weak D call: TRBD1 (5 bases). Per germline, CDR1 KGHDR and CDR2 SFDVKD. V was pared by 2 bases and J by 4 bases, with 11 bases between. The CDR3 sequence is 15 residues long. CDR3 protein: CATSDSQGQNQPQHF. For the CDR3, the DNA is TGTGCCACCAGTGATTCGCAGGGCCAAAATCAGCCCCAGCATTTT.

This clonotype was counted a single time. This chain uses TRBV20-1 with TRBJ1-2; a weak D match, TRBD1 (6 bases). Trimming shortened V by 5 bases and J by 4 bases, and 17 bases separated the two germline ends. The CDR3 is made up of 14 amino acids. The V gene's germline CDR1 is DFQATT and CDR2 SNEGSKA (reference sequence). This CDR3 is CSAPTGLGAYGYTF. The CDR3 nucleotides read TGCAGTGCTCCTACAGGGTTGGGTGCCTATGGCTACACCTTC.

The genes are TRBV3-1 and TRBJ2-2, with 8 bases matching TRBD1. CDR1 LGHDT and CDR2 YNNKEL come from the germline V gene (reference sequence). This CDR3 is built from 13 residues. The V and J ends lost 6 bases and 3 bases, in that order; junction bases with no gene match: 0. CDR3 sequence reads: CASRTGDTGELFF. CDR3 DNA: TGTGCCAGCAGGACAGGGGACACCGGGGAGCTGTTTTTT.

The rearrangement joins TRBV7-2 to TRBJ2-3; either TRBD1 or TRBD2 may supply D (6 bases each). V was clipped by 1 base and J by 4 bases, with 9 bases between them. Germline V gene data show CDR1 as SGHTA and CDR2 as FQGNSA. The CDR3 covers 14 residues. The CDR3 region is CASSLGGGSDTQYF. As DNA, the CDR3 is TGTGCCAGCAGCTTAGGAGGGGGGTCAGATACGCAGTATTTT.

This rearrangement joins TRBV7-2 to TRBJ2-4; perhaps TRBD2 as D (5 bases). Germline CDR1 SGHTA, CDR2 FQGNSA. The CDR3 extends over 15 amino acids. V was pared by 3 bases and J by 0 bases, with 9 bases between. The CDR3 loop is CASSLEAVAKNIQYF. For the CDR3, the DNA is TGTGCCAGCAGCTTGGAAGCGGTAGCCAAAAACATTCAGTACTTC.